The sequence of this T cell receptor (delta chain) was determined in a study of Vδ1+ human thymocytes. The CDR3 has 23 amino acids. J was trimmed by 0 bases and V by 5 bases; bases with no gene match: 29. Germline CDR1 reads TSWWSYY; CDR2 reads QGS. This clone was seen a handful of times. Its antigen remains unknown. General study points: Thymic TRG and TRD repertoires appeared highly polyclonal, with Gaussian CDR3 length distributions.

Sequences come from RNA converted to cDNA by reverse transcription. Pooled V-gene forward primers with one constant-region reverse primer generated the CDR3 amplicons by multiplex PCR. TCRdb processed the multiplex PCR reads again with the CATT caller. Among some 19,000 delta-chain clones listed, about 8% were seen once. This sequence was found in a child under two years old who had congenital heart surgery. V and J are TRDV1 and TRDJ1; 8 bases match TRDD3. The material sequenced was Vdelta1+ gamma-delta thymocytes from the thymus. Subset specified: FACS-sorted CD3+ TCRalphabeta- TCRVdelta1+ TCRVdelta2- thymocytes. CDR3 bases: TGTGCTCTTGGGAAGGCATTCGCCCCCTTGTACTGGGGGCCACTGTTTTACACCGATAAACTCATCTTT. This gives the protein CALGKAFAPLYWGPLFYTDKLIF.